This T cell receptor (beta chain) originates from a study of cytomegalovirus exposure and HLA in healthy donors. Overall study: Clustering assigned 70% to 90% of the approximately 400 genotyped donors to the Caucasian-associated ancestry cluster. Study results and caveats: TCR association rates varied by HLA locus in a later analysis, with DRB1 highest and HLA-C lowest.

Amplification used 60 Vbeta primers and 13 Jbeta primers. Data came from immunoSEQ multiplex PCR; TCRdb stores just in-frame clones and leaves some out. The table shows 90,000 to 140,000 clones, with roughly 15% occurring only once. The CDR3 contains 13 residues. V shed 8 bases and J shed 4 bases, with 12 bases lying between them. The germline gives CDR1 MNHEY, CDR2 SVGAGI. Turning to this clone: The target antigen is unknown.

Sequencing was carried out using PBMCs. The chain employs TRBV6-5 and TRBJ1-3; D unclear. The clonotype was recovered from a female donor in good health and CMV-seronegative. This chain's CDR3 is CASAGAPGNTIYF. CDR3 coding DNA: TGTGCCAGCGCGGGAGCGCCCGGAAACACCATATATTTT.